This T cell receptor (beta chain) was sequenced during a study of technical replicates of blood from several donors. V was clipped by 4 bases and J by 7 bases; unmatched bases: 9. The CDR3 spans 15 residues. CDR1 is SGHDT and CDR2 is YYEEEE in the germline V gene. The data were produced by immunoSEQ multiplex PCR, yet TCRdb's version contains in-frame clones alone and is incomplete. The table records 70,000 to 80,000 clones, almost 98% of them present only once. This clonotype was obtained from a human donor in good health. This sequence joins TRBV5-6 and TRBJ1-4; 8 nucleotides agree with TRBD1. Sequenced sample: T cells isolated from PBMCs. Written as DNA, the CDR3 is TGTGCCAGCAGCCTGGGAGGGACAGGACTTGAAAAACTGTTTTTT. This encodes CASSLGGTGLEKLFF.